These 26 T cell receptor beta chains were sequenced from one sample in a study of blood T cell repertoires in COVID-19. TCRdb's copy holds only in-frame clones and misses some; the assay was immunoSEQ multiplex PCR. This sample yields 200,000 to 250,000 clones, of which 80% to 90% are seen a single time; approximately 3.7% belongs to the top ten. The sequenced sample consisted of PBMCs or T cells enriched from blood (not recorded which). These receptors all come from a woman aged 25 to 39 who had been exposed to COVID-19.

The J gene is TRBJ2-5, the V gene TRBV18; 8 bases fit TRBD2. The CDR3 runs to 16 residues. Germline loops: CDR1 KGHSH, CDR2 LQKENI. V lost 3 bases to trimming and J lost 2 bases; unmatched junction nucleotides: 8. As DNA, the CDR3 is TGTGCCAGCTCACCCTTGGCTAGCGGGCCGCAAGAGACCCAGTACTTC. This codes for CASSPLASGPQETQYF.

The chain links TRBV4-1 to TRBJ1-2, with D unclear. Germline V gene data show CDR1 as MGHRA and CDR2 as YSYEKL. V was shortened by 4 bases and J by 4 bases, with 13 bases between the two germline ends. This CDR3 is built from 14 residues. The CDR3 spells CASSREAQSYGYTF. The CDR3 DNA sequence: TGCGCCAGCAGCCGAGAGGCCCAGTCCTATGGCTACACCTTC.

The chain carries TRBV5-1 and TRBJ1-2; 7 nucleotides align to TRBD1. The CDR3 contains 15 residues. V lost 3 bases and J lost 6; bases outside the gene matches: 11. CDR1 is SGHRS and CDR2 is YFSETQ in the germline V gene. The CDR3 protein is CASSSYTGDENGYTF. CDR3 nucleotides: TGCGCCAGCAGCTCGTATACAGGGGATGAAAATGGCTACACCTTC.

This chain connects TRBV5-1 to TRBJ1-1, with D perhaps matching TRBD1 (6 bases). The germline V gene has CDR1 SGHRS and CDR2 YFSETQ. Trimming took off 3 bases at V and 0 bases at J, with 24 bases between the two ends. CDR3 size: 19 residues. The CDR3 DNA sequence: TGCGCCAGCAGCTCCGGGCCCCTAGGGACACCAGATATGAACACTGAAGCTTTCTTT. It is translated as CASSSGPLGTPDMNTEAFF. Filled out from reference TRBV5-1 and TRBJ1-1, the complete variable domain reads KAGVTQTPRYLIKTRGQQVTLSCSPISGHRSVSWYQQTPGQGLQFLFEYFSETQRNKGNFPGRFSGRQFSNSRSEMNVSTLELGDSALYLCASSSGPLGTPDMNTEAFFGQGTRLTVV.

The chain carries TRBV4-1 and TRBJ2-2, with TRBD2 identical over 8 bases. Germline CDR1 is MGHRA and CDR2 is YSYEKL. The CDR3 contains 19 residues. J lost 3 bases, V lost 3 bases, and 15 bases had no gene match. CDR3 coding DNA: TGCGCCAGCAGCCATAGAATGAGGGAGCGGGAGATCGACACCGGGGAGCTGTTTTTT. Protein sequence: CASSHRMREREIDTGELFF.

This CDR3 is CASSLSRASTEAFF. The CDR3 DNA reads TGTGCCAGCAGTTTATCCAGGGCGAGCACTGAAGCTTTCTTT. The genes are TRBV28 and TRBJ1-1; D perhaps matches TRBD1 (5 bases). Trimming removed 1 base from V and 4 bases from J, with 10 bases in between. CDR1 and CDR2 from the germline V gene are MDHEN and SYDVKM. The CDR3 is 14 amino acids.

Here the CDR3 reads CASSVEGADTEAFF. CDR3 DNA: TGTGCCAGCAGCGTAGAGGGGGCAGATACTGAAGCTTTCTTT. The rearrangement joins TRBV9 to TRBJ1-1; 7 bases are shared with TRBD1. V was pared by 0 bases and J by 5 bases, with 4 bases of the junction left unmatched. This CDR3 contains 14 residues. The V gene's germline CDR1 is SGDLS and CDR2 YYNGEE.

The chain has TRBV7-9 and TRBJ2-3, with a tentative D call TRBD2 (5 bases). Per the germline V gene, CDR1 is SEHNR and CDR2 is FQNEAQ (reference sequence). The CDR3 is 16 amino acids. V lost 1 base and J 4 bases, leaving 15 bases between the germline ends. The CDR3 here is CASSLGRGVIADTQYF. For the CDR3, the DNA is TGTGCCAGCAGCTTAGGTCGGGGTGTGATAGCAGATACGCAGTATTTT.

The chain couples TRBV15 to TRBJ2-7, with 10 bases lining up with TRBD1. The CDR3 has 15 amino acids. Germline assignment: CDR1 LNHNV and CDR2 YYDKDF (reference sequence). The junction had 7 bases not matched to a gene; V was cut back by 2 bases and J by 6 bases. This CDR3 is CATSRRGQGGGEQYF. CDR3 bases: TGTGCCACCAGCAGACGAGGACAGGGGGGAGGCGAGCAGTACTTC.

This chain connects TRBV6-2 or TRBV6-3 to TRBJ2-7; 12 bases map to TRBD2. Germline loops: CDR1 MNHEY, CDR2 SVGEGT. Trimming took 6 bases from V and 4 from J; bases not matched to a gene: 7. The CDR3 has 15 residues. The CDR3 bases are TGTGCCAGCAGCAAGAGGACTAGCGGGATATACGAGCAGTACTTC. This gives the protein CASSKRTSGIYEQYF.

This chain joins TRBV3-1 (or the pseudogene TRBV3-2) and TRBJ2-7; 8 bases are shared with TRBD1. This CDR3 contains 15 residues. V gave up 6 bases and J gave up 2 bases; unmatched junction bases: 9. Germline CDR1 reads LGHDT; CDR2 reads YNNKEL (reference sequence). DNA of the CDR3: TGTGCCAGCAGTCCCGGGACAGGATACCCCTACGAGCAGTACTTC. This sequence encodes CASSPGTGYPYEQYF.

The CDR3 nucleotides read TGTGCCAGCAGCCCACTTCTCTACAATGAGCAGTTCTTC. Translating it yields CASSPLLYNEQFF. The chain is built from TRBV11-2 and TRBJ2-1; unclear D gene. Germline CDR1 is SGHAT and CDR2 is FQNNGV. The CDR3 has 13 residues. V lost 5 bases and J 3 bases, leaving 8 bases between the germline ends.

V is TRBV6-2 or TRBV6-3 and J is TRBJ1-5; 10 bases are shared with TRBD1. Germline-derived CDR1 and CDR2 are MNHEY and SVGEGT. The CDR3 extends over 15 amino acids. V dropped 5 bases and J dropped 7; count of bases not matched to a gene: 8. The CDR3 is CASSQAGQGGQPQHF. CDR3 DNA: TGTGCCAGCAGTCAGGCAGGACAGGGGGGACAGCCCCAGCATTTT.

The CDR3 sequence is CASSQESISGAFF. The CDR3 region has the DNA TGTGCCAGCAGCCAAGAGAGCATTTCCGGGGCTTTCTTT. The chain recombines TRBV4-2 with TRBJ1-1, with D uncertain. This CDR3 is built from 13 residues. Germline values: CDR1 LGHNA, CDR2 YNFKEQ. V gave up 0 bases and J gave up 11 bases, with 13 bases separating them.

This clone was recorded once. CDR3 sequence reads: CASRGTEVNYGYTF. CDR3 coding DNA: TGTGCCAGCAGAGGGACAGAGGTTAACTATGGCTACACCTTC. The chain employs TRBV6-5 and TRBJ1-2, with 7 bases aligning to TRBD1. CDR3 length: 14 amino acids. Germline V gene lookup returns CDR1 MNHEY and CDR2 SVGAGI. J gave up 1 base and V 6 bases, and 5 bases lay outside the gene matches.

The chain has TRBV18 and TRBJ1-5, with 7 bases that match TRBD1. The ends lost 4 bases at V and 4 bases at J; junction bases unmatched: 7. The CDR3 is 15 residues long. Germline lookup yields CDR1 KGHSH and CDR2 LQKENI. The CDR3 sequence is CASSLTGTENQPQHF. In DNA, the CDR3 is TGTGCCAGCTCACTCACCGGGACAGAAAATCAGCCCCAGCATTTT.

The chain is built from TRBV11-3 and TRBJ2-3; 12 positions agree with TRBD2. The V and J ends lost 2 bases and 2 bases, in that order; junction bases with no gene match: 2. The CDR3 contains 16 residues. The germline gives CDR1 SGHNT, CDR2 YENEEA. CDR3 sequence: CASSLRTSGTTDTQYF. CDR3 coding DNA: TGTGCCAGCAGCTTACGGACTAGCGGGACCACAGATACGCAGTATTTT.

The chain combines TRBV10-3 with TRBJ2-1; 8 bases line up with TRBD2. Per the germline V gene, CDR1 is ENHRY and CDR2 is SYGVKD. This CDR3 is built from 16 residues. J gave up 9 bases and V 0 bases, and 10 bases lay outside the gene matches. CDR3 in amino acids: CAISESGPSGSVEQFF. The CDR3 DNA follows: TGTGCCATCAGTGAGTCGGGGCCTAGCGGGTCGGTTGAGCAGTTCTTC.

This chain joins TRBV6-1 and TRBJ2-1; 13 bases align to TRBD2. The CDR3 consists of 18 residues. Germline CDR1 MNHNS, CDR2 SASEGT. The J segment lost 7 bases and the V segment lost 3 bases, leaving 12 bases of the junction unmatched. The CDR3 sequence: CASSELRPGTSGANEQFF. The CDR3 coding sequence is TGTGCCAGCAGTGAGTTACGGCCCGGGACTAGCGGGGCTAATGAGCAGTTCTTC.

The genes are TRBV7-9 and TRBJ2-3, with TRBD2 matching over 12 bases. Germline CDR1 reads SEHNR; CDR2 reads FQNEAQ (reference sequence). CDR3 length: 18 amino acids. V shed 2 bases, J shed 2 bases, and the junction held 8 bases outside the gene matches. The CDR3, as DNA: TGTGCCAGCAGCTTACTAGCGGGAGGGTTTCCGTACACAGATACGCAGTATTTT. This codes for CASSLLAGGFPYTDTQYF.

The rearrangement joins TRBV3-1 (or the pseudogene TRBV3-2) to TRBJ2-7, with TRBD2 as a possible D gene (6 bases). The CDR3 consists of 15 residues. The germline V gene has CDR1 LGHDT and CDR2 YNNKEL (reference sequence). The germline V and J ends were trimmed by 4 bases and 4 bases, with 17 bases remaining between them. Here the CDR3 DNA reads TGTGCCAGCAGCCGAATTACAGACGGGAGTTACGAGCAGTACTTC. It is translated as CASSRITDGSYEQYF.

The V and J genes are TRBV11-2 and TRBJ2-3, with TRBD2 matching over 11 bases. V shed 5 bases, J shed 2 bases, and the junction held 6 bases outside the gene matches. CDR3 size: 16 residues. The germline V gene encodes CDR1 SGHAT and CDR2 FQNNGV. The CDR3 sequence: CASSLGTSGYTDTQYF. CDR3 sequence (DNA): TGTGCCAGCAGCCTAGGGACTAGCGGATACACAGATACGCAGTATTTT.

CDR3 protein: CASSYLAGTGPLAKNIQYF. The CDR3 DNA follows: TGTGCCAGTAGTTACCTCGCCGGGACAGGACCGCTAGCCAAAAACATTCAGTACTTC. The V gene is TRBV19, the J gene TRBJ2-4; TRBD1 agrees at 8 bases. CDR1 and CDR2 from the germline V gene are LNHDA and SQIVND (reference sequence). V lost 5 bases to trimming and J lost 0 bases; unmatched junction nucleotides: 15. The CDR3 covers 19 residues. The full variable domain, its missing parts supplied by reference TRBV19 and TRBJ2-4, is DGGITQSPKYLFRKEGQNVTLSCEQNLNHDAMYWYRQDPGQGLRLIYYSQIVNDFQKGDIAEGYSVSREKKESFPLTVTSAQKNPTAFYLCASSYLAGTGPLAKNIQYFGAGTRLSVL.

This clone was detected a few times. The V and J genes are TRBV10-3 and TRBJ1-2, with 7 bases lining up with TRBD1. With V trimmed by 6 bases and J by 0 bases, 4 bases remained unmatched. The CDR3 length is 14 residues. The germline V gene has CDR1 ENHRY and CDR2 SYGVKD. The CDR3 bases are TGTGCCATCAGCGAGGGACAGCCTAACTATGGCTACACCTTC. Amino acid sequence: CAISEGQPNYGYTF.

The chain employs TRBV30 and TRBJ2-7; tentatively, D is TRBD2 (6 bases). CDR3 size: 16 residues. Trimming pared 0 bases from V and 3 bases from J, leaving 18 bases between. Germline lookup yields CDR1 GTSNPN and CDR2 SVGIG (reference sequence). The CDR3 sequence: CAWSVLALAGRYEQYF. The CDR3 nucleotides are TGTGCCTGGAGTGTACTAGCTCTGGCAGGGCGCTACGAGCAGTACTTC.

The V gene is TRBV13, the J gene TRBJ1-3; D perhaps matches TRBD1 (6 bases). V lost 5 bases, J lost 0 bases, and 14 bases lay in between. The CDR3 is 16 amino acids. Germline V gene data show CDR1 as PRHDT and CDR2 as FYEKMQ (reference sequence). The CDR3: CASSRRGGLSGNTIYF. CDR3 coding DNA: TGTGCCAGCAGCCGTCGCGGGGGCCTCTCTGGAAACACCATATATTTT.